This T cell receptor beta chain derives from a study of T-cell memory formation after mild COVID-19. The ends lost 3 bases at V and 1 base at J; junction bases unmatched: 2. This CDR3 has 15 amino acids. The germline CDR1 and CDR2 sequences are SGHDT and YYEEEE. A single record per CDR3 protein comes from TCRdb applying MiXCR to the 5' RACE reads. Of just over 150,000 distinct CDR3 sequences in the sample, roughly 31% were seen once. This TCR was recovered from an adult woman who had mild COVID-19 (a few samples of this study predate the infection). Cell type and time point are not known. The chain couples TRBV5-6 to TRBJ1-5; 9 positions agree with TRBD1. Sequenced input: PBMCs or a T cell subset sorted from them (not recorded which). As DNA, the CDR3 is TGTGCCAGCAGCTCGGGGACAGGGAGCAATCAGCCCCAGCATTTT. As protein: CASSSGTGSNQPQHF.